Each of the 23 T cell receptor beta chains below was sequenced from the same sample in a study of T-cell reconstitution after alpha-beta-depleted transplantation in children. Preparation of the TCRbeta library was carried out with unique molecular identifiers. TCRdb itself ran the PCR reads through MiXCR, one entry per CDR3 protein. The sample holds approximately 97,000 distinct CDR3 sequences, 4.5% to 7.5% seen once. The sample consisted of PBMCs, mostly from graft donor cells, taken 60 days after TCRalphabeta/CD19-depleted stem cell transplant. Receptors were obtained from a female patient between 2 and 15 years old who had a stem cell transplant for Fanconi anemia, so the T cells may come from the graft donor.

This clonotype was recorded at least ten times. The rearrangement uses TRBV5-1 and TRBJ2-1, with D possibly matching TRBD2 (6 bases). Trimming took off 0 bases at V and 7 bases at J, with 14 bases between the two ends. CDR3 size: 15 residues. Germline CDR1 is SGHRS and CDR2 is YFSETQ. CDR3 in DNA: TGCGCCAGCAGCTTGGTTACTAGCAGAGGAAATGAGCAGTTCTTC. Residues: CASSLVTSRGNEQFF.

This clonotype has a count of ten or more. The V and J genes are TRBV20-1 and TRBJ1-2; D not certain. The V and J ends lost 6 bases and 4 bases respectively, with 21 bases between them. From germline, CDR1 is DFQATT and CDR2 SNEGSKA (reference sequence). This CDR3 is built from 15 residues. CDR3 sequence: CSAALPIRRAYGYTF. CDR3 DNA sequence: TGCAGTGCCGCCCTCCCGATAAGGCGGGCCTATGGCTACACCTTC.

This clonotype was recorded at least ten times. The chain joins TRBV7-9 to TRBJ2-7, with 12 bases matching TRBD2. J lost 0 bases, V lost 5 bases, and 2 bases had no gene match. Germline-derived CDR1 and CDR2 are SEHNR and FQNEAQ (reference sequence). The CDR3 runs to 15 residues. Here the CDR3 DNA reads TGTGCCAGCAGCCGGACTAGCGGGGTCTCCTACGAGCAGTACTTC. It translates to CASSRTSGVSYEQYF.

This clonotype was detected many times. The gene calls are TRBV20-1 and TRBJ2-7; maybe TRBD2 (6 bases). Germline CDR1 reads DFQATT; CDR2 reads SNEGSKA (reference sequence). Trimming stripped 6 bases from V and 2 bases from J, with 11 bases between. The CDR3 loop spans 12 amino acids. The chain's CDR3 is CSAMGGTYEQYF. The CDR3 DNA reads as TGCAGTGCAATGGGGGGAACCTACGAGCAGTACTTC.

This clonotype was picked up many times. The chain employs TRBV12-3 or TRBV12-4 and TRBJ2-5; the D is unclear. The V end lost 3 bases, the J end lost 5 bases, and 4 bases lay between the germline ends. This CDR3 comprises 11 residues. The CDR3 bases are TGTGCCAGCAGTTTCGTGGAGACCCAGTACTTC. The encoded protein is CASSFVETQYF.

This clonotype was seen repeatedly, ten times or more. The chain is built from TRBV2 and TRBJ2-2; TRBD2 matches 9 bases. Germline CDR1 is SNHLY and CDR2 is FYNNEI. After removal of 4 bases from V and 5 bases from J, the junction contained 8 bases not matched to a gene. There are 16 residues in the CDR3. In DNA form, the CDR3 reads TGTGCCAGCAGTGTTCAGACTAGCGGAGGAACCGGGGAGCTGTTTTTT. This translates into CASSVQTSGGTGELFF.

This clonotype occurred many times. The V gene is TRBV7-2, the J gene TRBJ2-2; TRBD2 agrees at 8 bases. The CDR3 extends over 16 amino acids. Germline lookup yields CDR1 SGHTA and CDR2 FQGNSA. V trimming: 4 bases; J trimming: 0 bases; junction bases outside the gene matches: 4. CDR3 DNA sequence: TGTGCCAGCAGCTCCCGGACTAGCTCGAACACCGGGGAGCTGTTTTTT. The encoded protein is CASSSRTSSNTGELFF.

CDR3 residues: CASSLGGRGAYEQYF. The CDR3 DNA reads TGTGCCAGCAGCTTGGGCGGCAGGGGGGCCTACGAGCAGTACTTC. The chain employs TRBV5-6 and TRBJ2-7; D might be TRBD1 (7 bases). The CDR3 runs to 15 residues. Between the trimmed V and J ends, which lost 0 bases and 2 bases, there was a span of 12 bases. Germline V gene lookup returns CDR1 SGHDT and CDR2 YYEEEE.

There are a few counts of this clonotype. This chain links TRBV6-1 with TRBJ1-2; TRBD1 aligns across 7 bases. With V trimmed by 3 bases and J by 4 bases, 5 bases remained unmatched. Per the germline V gene, CDR1 is MNHNS and CDR2 is SASEGT. The CDR3 length is 14 residues. DNA of the CDR3: TGTGCCAGCAGTGAGACGACAGGGCTCTATGGCTACACCTTC. This encodes CASSETTGLYGYTF.

This clonotype has a count of ten or more. The J gene is TRBJ1-6, the V gene TRBV6-4; 9 bases map to TRBD1. J gave up 9 bases and V 4 bases, and 4 bases lay outside the gene matches. The CDR3 runs to 14 residues. The germline V gene has CDR1 MRHNA and CDR2 SNTAGT. The DNA of the CDR3 is TGTGCCAGCAGTGTGATGGGACAGGGTTCACCCCTCCACTTT. Translated: CASSVMGQGSPLHF.

Note on this clonotype: One junction end does not reproduce the germline sequence, and a read error may be involved. This chain uses TRBV2 with TRBJ1-5, with 7 bases identical to TRBD1. The CDR3 sequence is 19 residues long. Germline assignment: CDR1 SNHLY and CDR2 FYNNEI. Here the CDR3 reads CTSSLKGLGGPRSNQPQHF. The CDR3 bases are TGTACCAGCAGTTTAAAGGGTTTAGGGGGCCCGCGAAGCAATCAGCCCCAGCATTTT.

This clonotype was detected ten times or more. The J gene is TRBJ1-5, the V gene TRBV20-1, with unresolved D. This CDR3 has 14 amino acids. V gave up 0 bases and J gave up 3 bases, with 9 bases separating them. CDR1 DFQATT and CDR2 SNEGSKA come from the germline V gene (reference sequence). In DNA, the CDR3 is TGCAGTGCTAGAGACAACCGAAACAATCAGCCCCAGCATTTT. Amino acids: CSARDNRNNQPQHF.

In this sample, this clonotype turned up a few times. The chain links TRBV19 to TRBJ1-5, with D possibly matching TRBD1 (6 bases). V lost 6 bases, J lost 3 bases, and 18 bases lay in between. The germline gives CDR1 LNHDA, CDR2 SQIVND (reference sequence). The CDR3 runs to 16 residues. CDR3 protein: CASSHLGQLLNQPQHF. CDR3 nucleotides: TGTGCCAGTAGCCACTTAGGACAGCTACTCAATCAGCCCCAGCATTTT.

This clonotype was counted ten times or more. V and J are TRBV5-1 and TRBJ2-4; tentatively, D is TRBD2 (5 bases). There are 14 residues in the CDR3. V was clipped by 4 bases and J by 0 bases, with 8 bases between them. The germline gives CDR1 SGHRS, CDR2 YFSETQ. CDR3 region: CASSPGLAKNIQYF. The CDR3 DNA reads as TGCGCCAGCAGCCCCGGACTAGCCAAAAACATTCAGTACTTC.

This clonotype showed up many times. This chain links TRBV12-3 or TRBV12-4 with TRBJ1-1; 9 bases map to TRBD1. The CDR3 spans 15 residues. V was clipped by 6 bases and J by 5 bases; unmatched bases: 10. CDR3 in DNA: TGTGCCAGCAGCAACCTCGGGACAGGGAATACTGAAGCTTTCTTT. Amino acid sequence: CASSNLGTGNTEAFF.

This chain joins TRBV30 and TRBJ2-3; D is uncertain. The length of the CDR3 is 16 residues. CDR1 GTSNPN and CDR2 SVGIG come from the germline V gene (reference sequence). Trimming removed 1 base from V and 0 bases from J, with 14 bases in between. CDR3 in DNA: TGTGCCTGGAGTGGGGTGGGCACGTTTAGCACAGATACGCAGTATTTT. Protein: CAWSGVGTFSTDTQYF.

This chain uses TRBV12-3 or TRBV12-4 with TRBJ1-1, with 8 bases identical to TRBD1. J was trimmed by 5 bases and V by 6 bases; bases with no gene match: 17. CDR3 size: 17 residues. The CDR3 is CASSLKTGGRGATEAFF. The DNA of the CDR3 is TGTGCCAGCAGCCTAAAAACAGGGGGGCGGGGGGCGACTGAAGCTTTCTTT.

This clonotype was found many times. V is TRBV7-3 and J is TRBJ2-1, with TRBD2 matching 7 bases. The CDR3 is 15 amino acids. Germline V gene lookup returns CDR1 SGHTA and CDR2 FQGTGA. V gave up 0 bases and J gave up 4 bases; unmatched junction bases: 3. CDR3 amino acids: CASSLTTSHYNEQFF. Here the CDR3 DNA reads TGTGCCAGCAGCTTAACGACTAGCCATTACAATGAGCAGTTCTTC.

At least ten counts were recorded for this clonotype. The V call is TRBV3-1, the J call TRBJ1-1; the D is unclear. The CDR3 runs 13 residues. Trimming removed 0 bases at V and 6 bases at J, with 8 bases between. CDR1 and CDR2 from the germline V gene are LGHDT and YNNKEL (reference sequence). The CDR3 reads CASSQDLSSEAFF. Here the CDR3 DNA reads TGTGCCAGCAGCCAAGATTTAAGCTCTGAAGCTTTCTTT. Filled out from reference TRBV3-1 and TRBJ1-1, the complete variable domain reads DTAVSQTPKYLVTQMGNDKSIKCEQNLGHDTMYWYKQDSKKFLKIMFSYNNKELIINETVPNRFSPKSPDKAHLNLHINSLELGDSAVYFCASSQDLSSEAFFGQGTRLTVV.

The table lists this clonotype with many counts. V and J are TRBV29-1 and TRBJ2-1, with no clear D. Germline V CDR1 and CDR2: SQVTM, ANQGSEA. This CDR3 region has 14 residues. V lost 4 bases to trimming and J lost 0 bases, with 10 bases between them. The CDR3 reads CSVGIPSSYNEQFF. The CDR3 DNA follows: TGCAGCGTTGGTATACCAAGCTCCTACAATGAGCAGTTCTTC.

This clonotype showed up many times. The V and J genes are TRBV5-1 and TRBJ2-2; D is uncertain. Trimming removed 5 bases at V and 2 bases at J, with 7 bases between. Looked up from germline, CDR1 is SGHRS and CDR2 is YFSETQ. CDR3 size: 13 residues. The CDR3 sequence: CASRSDNTGELFF. DNA of the CDR3: TGCGCCAGCAGGTCGGACAACACCGGGGAGCTGTTTTTT.

This clonotype was seen ten or more times. The chain has TRBV28 and TRBJ2-3; unclear D gene. Trimming shortened V by 11 bases and J by 8 bases, and 14 bases separated the two germline ends. Germline loops: CDR1 MDHEN, CDR2 SYDVKM. CDR3 length equals 11 residues. Here the CDR3 DNA reads TGTGCCTCGTGGGGTTCCGCTACGCAGTATTTT. This codes for CASWGSATQYF.

This clonotype was seen at least ten times. The genes are TRBV20-1 and TRBJ2-5; 8 bases align to TRBD1. The length of the CDR3 is 14 residues. V gave up 8 bases and J gave up 2 bases; unmatched junction bases: 10. CDR1 DFQATT and CDR2 SNEGSKA come from the germline V gene (reference sequence). Here the CDR3 DNA reads TGCAGTCCTGCGCGACAGGGGATTCAAGAGACCCAGTACTTC. Its translation is CSPARQGIQETQYF.